Listed here are 10 T cell receptor beta chains from one sample, sequenced in a study of blood T cell repertoires in COVID-19. Clones were sequenced by immunoSEQ multiplex PCR, and TCRdb holds only the in-frame ones, with some missing. This sample has about 130,000 clones, with roughly 84% found just once. The sequencing sample was made of peripheral blood. These receptors were collected from a woman older than 75 with acute or convalescent COVID-19.

The chain links TRBV7-2 to TRBJ2-5; 9 bases map to TRBD2. CDR3 length: 17 amino acids. The J segment lost 5 bases and the V segment lost 0 bases, leaving 10 bases of the junction unmatched. Germline CDR1 and CDR2: SGHTA and FQGNSA. Here the CDR3 DNA reads TGTGCCAGCAGCTTAGCTGGGGCGGCTAGCGGGGAGGAGACCCAGTACTTC. Encoded protein: CASSLAGAASGEETQYF.

This clone was detected only once. V and J are TRBV6-2 or TRBV6-3 and TRBJ2-7; D call uncertain. The CDR3 runs 14 residues. The V gene lost 0 bases and the J gene lost 3 bases, with 9 bases spanning the gap. The germline gives CDR1 MNHEY, CDR2 SVGEGT. The CDR3 DNA reads TGTGCCAGCAGTTACTCTCGGCAGGACTACGAGCAGTACTTC. Translating it yields CASSYSRQDYEQYF.

Notes on this clone: The junction shows a germline mismatch at one end, possibly a read error. Additional DNA sequences in this sample encode the identical CDR3. V usage is TRBV25-1 and J usage is TRBJ2-2; 9 bases are a match to TRBD1. This CDR3 contains 16 residues. In germline, CDR1 is MGHDK, CDR2 SYGVNS. The CDR3 DNA reads as TGTGCCAGCAGTGGTTCGGGACAGGGAAACACCGGGGAGCTATTTTTT. Translated, it gives CASSGSGQGNTGELFF.

The chain recombines TRBV18 with TRBJ2-7, with 9 bases matching TRBD1. V dropped 2 bases and J dropped 3; count of bases not matched to a gene: 5. Germline CDR1 is KGHSH and CDR2 is LQKENI. CDR3 size: 15 residues. The CDR3 loop is CASSPSRDRVYEQYF. CDR3 bases: TGTGCCAGCTCACCAAGCCGGGACAGGGTCTACGAGCAGTACTTC.

V is TRBV2 and J is TRBJ1-1; D unresolved. This CDR3 is 11 amino acids long. Trimming shortened V by 6 bases and J by 11 bases, and 13 bases separated the two germline ends. Germline-derived CDR1 and CDR2 are SNHLY and FYNNEI. CDR3 bases: TGTGCCAGCAGCCCACGGGAAAGGGCTTTCTTT. Translated: CASSPRERAFF.

The V call is TRBV10-3, the J call TRBJ2-3; 9 bases are shared with TRBD1. Germline-derived CDR1 and CDR2 are ENHRY and SYGVKD. The CDR3 is 14 amino acids. V shed 10 bases, J shed 3 bases, and the junction held 8 bases outside the gene matches. CDR3 nucleotide sequence: TGTGCCACATCACAGGGGGCGACGACAGATACGCAGTATTTT. It specifies CATSQGATTDTQYF.

This clone has a single count. The V and J genes are TRBV19 and TRBJ1-1; D perhaps matches TRBD1 (6 bases). V shed 7 bases and J shed 0 bases, with 18 bases lying between them. The germline gives CDR1 LNHDA, CDR2 SQIVND (reference sequence). The CDR3 totals 16 residues. In nucleotides, the CDR3 is TGTGCCAGTACCCAAGAAGATGAGGGGGTGAACACTGAAGCTTTCTTT. Protein sequence: CASTQEDEGVNTEAFF.

V gene TRBV6-4 combines with J gene TRBJ2-7; D perhaps matches TRBD2 (6 bases). CDR1 and CDR2 from the germline V gene are MRHNA and SNTAGT. CDR3 length: 13 amino acids. Trimming removed 5 bases from V and 4 bases from J, with 12 bases in between. CDR3 nucleotide sequence: TGTGCCAGCAGTCGCGACAGCGGGTACGAGCAGTACTTC. Its protein product is CASSRDSGYEQYF.

This chain joins TRBV18 and TRBJ1-4; maybe TRBD1 (5 bases). V was cut by 4 bases and J by 12 bases, with 15 bases left in between. This CDR3 has 13 residues. Germline V gene lookup returns CDR1 KGHSH and CDR2 LQKENI. CDR3 amino acids: CASSLGGERELFF. CDR3 sequence (DNA): TGTGCCAGCTCACTCGGAGGGGAACGTGAACTGTTTTTT. The whole variable domain, filled in from reference TRBV18 and TRBJ1-4, reads NAGVMQNPRHLVRRRGQEARLRCSPMKGHSHVYWYRQLPEEGLKFMVYLQKENIIDESGMPKERFSAEFPKEGPSILRIQQVVRGDSAAYFCASSLGGERELFFGSGTQLSVL.

The rearrangement links TRBV5-1 to TRBJ2-5; D perhaps matches TRBD1 (5 bases). The CDR3 runs to 15 residues. CDR1 is SGHRS, CDR2 YFSETQ, per germline. With 2 bases removed from V and 0 bases from J, the gap between germline ends came to 11 bases. The CDR3 loop is CASSFGRANQETQYF. DNA for the CDR3: TGCGCCAGCAGCTTCGGCAGGGCGAACCAAGAGACCCAGTACTTC. The complete variable domain, with remaining parts taken from reference TRBV5-1 and TRBJ2-5, reads KAGVTQTPRYLIKTRGQQVTLSCSPISGHRSVSWYQQTPGQGLQFLFEYFSETQRNKGNFPGRFSGRQFSNSRSEMNVSTLELGDSALYLCASSFGRANQETQYFGPGTRLLVL.